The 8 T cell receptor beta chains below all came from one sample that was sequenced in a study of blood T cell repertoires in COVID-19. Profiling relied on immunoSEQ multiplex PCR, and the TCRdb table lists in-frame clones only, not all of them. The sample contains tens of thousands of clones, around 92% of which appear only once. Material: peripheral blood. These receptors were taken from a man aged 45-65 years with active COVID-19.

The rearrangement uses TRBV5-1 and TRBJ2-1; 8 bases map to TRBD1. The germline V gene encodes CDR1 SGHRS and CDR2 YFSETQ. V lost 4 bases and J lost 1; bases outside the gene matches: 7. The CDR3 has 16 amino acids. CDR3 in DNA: TGCGCCAGCAGCGAAACGACAGGGGTTTCCTACAATGAGCAGTTCTTC. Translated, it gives CASSETTGVSYNEQFF.

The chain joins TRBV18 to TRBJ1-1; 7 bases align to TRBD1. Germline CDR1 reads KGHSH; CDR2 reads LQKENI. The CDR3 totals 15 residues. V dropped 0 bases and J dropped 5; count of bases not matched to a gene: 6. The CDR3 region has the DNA TGTGCCAGCTCACCACCGGGGTCAGGGGGGACTGAAGCTTTCTTT. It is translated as CASSPPGSGGTEAFF.

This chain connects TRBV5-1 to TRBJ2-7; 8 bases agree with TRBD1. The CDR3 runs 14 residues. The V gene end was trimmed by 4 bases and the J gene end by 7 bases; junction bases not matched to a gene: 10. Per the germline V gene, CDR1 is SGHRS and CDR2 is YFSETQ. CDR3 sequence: CASSQNDRGEEQYF. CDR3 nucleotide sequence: TGCGCCAGCAGCCAAAACGACAGGGGCGAGGAGCAGTACTTC. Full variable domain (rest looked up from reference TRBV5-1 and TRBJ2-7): KAGVTQTPRYLIKTRGQQVTLSCSPISGHRSVSWYQQTPGQGLQFLFEYFSETQRNKGNFPGRFSGRQFSNSRSEMNVSTLELGDSALYLCASSQNDRGEEQYFGPGTRLTVT.

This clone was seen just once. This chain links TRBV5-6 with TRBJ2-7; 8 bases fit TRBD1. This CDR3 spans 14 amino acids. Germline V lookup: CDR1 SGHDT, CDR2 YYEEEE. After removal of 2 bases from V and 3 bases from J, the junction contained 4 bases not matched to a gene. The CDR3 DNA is TGTGCCAGCAGCTTCACAGGGGGGCTCTACGAGCAGTACTTC. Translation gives CASSFTGGLYEQYF.

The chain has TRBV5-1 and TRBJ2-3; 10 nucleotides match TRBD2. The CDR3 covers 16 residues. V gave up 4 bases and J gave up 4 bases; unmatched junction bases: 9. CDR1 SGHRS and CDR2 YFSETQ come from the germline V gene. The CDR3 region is CASSVERGGFSDTQYF. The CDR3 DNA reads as TGCGCCAGCAGCGTCGAGCGGGGGGGTTTCTCAGATACGCAGTATTTT.

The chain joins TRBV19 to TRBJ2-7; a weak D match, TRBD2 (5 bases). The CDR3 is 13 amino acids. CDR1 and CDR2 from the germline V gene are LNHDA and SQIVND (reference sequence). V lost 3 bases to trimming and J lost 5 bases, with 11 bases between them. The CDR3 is CASSIGDGDEQYF. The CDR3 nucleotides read TGTGCCAGTAGTATCGGGGATGGAGACGAGCAGTACTTC.

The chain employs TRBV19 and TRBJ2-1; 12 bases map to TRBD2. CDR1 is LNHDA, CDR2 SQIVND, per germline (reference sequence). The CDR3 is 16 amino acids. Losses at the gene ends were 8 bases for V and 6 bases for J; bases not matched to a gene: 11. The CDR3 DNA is TGTGCCAGTGTCCGGACTAGCGGGATGAGGGTCAATGAGCAGTTCTTC. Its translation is CASVRTSGMRVNEQFF.

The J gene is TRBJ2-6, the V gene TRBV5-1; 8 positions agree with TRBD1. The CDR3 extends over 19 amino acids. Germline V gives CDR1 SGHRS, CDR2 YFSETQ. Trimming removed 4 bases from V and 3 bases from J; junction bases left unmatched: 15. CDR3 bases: TGCGCCAGCAGCCCACTGGGGCAGGGGGCGTTTTATGGGGCCAACGTCCTGACTTTC. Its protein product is CASSPLGQGAFYGANVLTF.